A selection of T cell receptor beta chains follows, all from one sample in a study of blood T cell repertoires in COVID-19. Sequenced by immunoSEQ multiplex PCR; TCRdb stores in-frame clones only, minus some. Counted here are some 220,000 clones, roughly 80% occurring once; the ten biggest clones make up over 4%. The specimen was peripheral blood. These receptors were obtained from a woman in her sixties or seventies with COVID-19, enrolled during active disease. Both conserved end residues are part of each CDR3. The order of the fields is D gene, V gene, J gene, clone size, CDR3 protein, CDR3 DNA. The D gene is left open where the match is weak. Not all rows give a size; the values are once, few, many and, for expanded clones, a class.

D: TRBD2; V: TRBV28; J: TRBJ2-7; size: .; CDR3: CASAGASGSPGMLDEQYF; DNA: TGTGCCAGCGCGGGGGCTAGCGGGAGTCCTGGTATGTTGGACGAGCAGTACTTC
D: .; V: TRBV27; J: TRBJ2-2; size: once; CDR3: CASSLGFRAGELFF; DNA: TGTGCCAGCAGTTTAGGGTTCAGGGCCGGGGAGCTGTTTTTT
D: TRBD2; V: TRBV7-8; J: TRBJ2-7; size: .; CDR3: CASSSQTSGRRVSYEQYF; DNA: TGTGCCAGCAGCTCTCAGACTAGCGGGAGAAGGGTCTCCTACGAGCAGTACTTC
D: TRBD2; V: TRBV5-1; J: TRBJ2-1; size: .; CDR3: CASSLDTSGSYNEQFF; DNA: TGCGCCAGCAGCTTGGACACTAGCGGGAGTTACAATGAGCAGTTCTTC
D: TRBD1; V: TRBV6-5; J: TRBJ1-1; size: .; CDR3: CASRTGGLGNTEAFF; DNA: TGTGCCAGCAGGACAGGGGGACTAGGGAACACTGAAGCTTTCTTT
D: .; V: TRBV30; J: TRBJ2-1; size: .; CDR3: CAYNRGGNEQFF; DNA: TGTGCCTACAACAGGGGAGGCAATGAGCAGTTCTTC
D: .; V: TRBV7-2; J: TRBJ1-1; size: .; CDR3: CASRFDIINTEAFF; DNA: TGTGCCAGCAGATTTGACATAATCAACACTGAAGCTTTCTTT
D: .; V: TRBV7-2; J: TRBJ2-7; size: .; CDR3: CASKVTAIAYEQYF; DNA: TGTGCCAGCAAAGTAACAGCCATAGCGTACGAGCAGTACTTC
D: .; V: TRBV18; J: TRBJ1-3; size: .; CDR3: CASSPGQATSGNTIYF; DNA: TGTGCCAGCTCACCGGGGCAGGCGACATCTGGAAACACCATATATTTT
D: .; V: TRBV28; J: TRBJ1-1; size: .; CDR3: CASSLGSRLGTEAFF; DNA: TGTGCCAGCAGTCTTGGTAGCCGGTTGGGCACTGAAGCTTTCTTT
D: TRBD2; V: TRBV9; J: TRBJ2-5; size: .; CDR3: CASSGGLAETQYF; DNA: TGTGCCAGCAGCGGGGGACTAGCGGAGACCCAGTACTTC
D: .; V: TRBV6-5; J: TRBJ1-3; size: .; CDR3: CASSVVQGGGNTIYF; DNA: TGTGCCAGCAGCGTCGTACAGGGCGGTGGAAACACCATATATTTT
D: TRBD1; V: TRBV5-4; J: TRBJ1-1; size: .; CDR3: CASSRTGSGDTEAFF; DNA: TGTGCCAGCAGCAGGACAGGGTCCGGGGACACTGAAGCTTTCTTT
D: TRBD1; V: TRBV7-9; J: TRBJ2-1; size: .; CDR3: CASSLGTGNEQFF; DNA: TGTGCCAGCAGCTTAGGGACAGGGAATGAGCAGTTCTTC
D: TRBD2; V: TRBV29-1; J: TRBJ2-7; size: .; CDR3: CSVELTSGSRYEQYF; DNA: TGCAGCGTTGAACTGACTAGCGGGAGTAGGTACGAGCAGTACTTC
D: .; V: TRBV7-3; J: TRBJ2-2; size: .; CDR3: CASSLAARAGELFF; DNA: TGTGCCAGCAGCTTAGCGGCGCGGGCCGGGGAGCTGTTTTTT
D: .; V: TRBV5-8; J: TRBJ1-4; size: .; CDR3: CASSLGLKSEKLFF; DNA: TGTGCCAGCAGCCTGGGACTAAAAAGTGAAAAACTGTTTTTT
D: TRBD2; V: TRBV30; J: TRBJ2-3; size: .; CDR3: CAWSVSRRENTDTQYF; DNA: TGTGCCTGGAGTGTAAGTAGGCGGGAGAACACAGATACGCAGTATTTT
D: TRBD2; V: TRBV9; J: TRBJ2-1; size: .; CDR3: CASSVSSGSFFNEQFF; DNA: TGTGCCAGCAGCGTATCCAGCGGGAGTTTCTTTAATGAGCAGTTCTTC
D: .; V: TRBV6-5; J: TRBJ1-2; size: .; CDR3: CASSYPGVYGYTF; DNA: TGTGCCAGCAGTTACCCGGGGGTCTATGGCTACACCTTC
D: .; V: TRBV6-5; J: TRBJ2-7; size: .; CDR3: CASSSPGDEQYF; DNA: TGTGCCAGCAGCTCCCCAGGGGACGAGCAGTACTTC
D: TRBD2; V: TRBV3-1/TRBV3-2; J: TRBJ2-7; size: .; CDR3: CASSQAPGLAGRYEQYF; DNA: TGTGCCAGCAGCCAAGCCCCGGGACTAGCGGGACGCTACGAGCAGTACTTC
D: .; V: TRBV5-3; J: TRBJ2-7; size: .; CDR3: CARSSRVSSSHEQYF; DNA: TGTGCCAGAAGCTCCCGGGTCTCCTCGTCCCACGAGCAGTACTTC
D: TRBD1; V: TRBV5-1; J: TRBJ1-1; size: .; CDR3: CASSWEVGQASGTEAFF; DNA: TGCGCCAGCAGCTGGGAGGTAGGACAGGCCTCGGGGACTGAAGCTTTCTTT
D: .; V: TRBV5-1; J: TRBJ2-1; size: .; CDR3: CASSPPIGDYNEQFF; DNA: TGCGCCAGCAGCCCCCCCATAGGGGACTACAATGAGCAGTTCTTC
D: .; V: TRBV16; J: TRBJ2-2; size: .; CDR3: CASSQGQYTGELFF; DNA: TGTGCCAGCAGCCAGGGGCAATACACCGGGGAGCTGTTTTTT
D: .; V: TRBV5-1; J: TRBJ2-7; size: .; CDR3: CASKTSIEVYEQYF; DNA: TGCGCCAGCAAAACTAGTATAGAGGTCTACGAGCAGTACTTC